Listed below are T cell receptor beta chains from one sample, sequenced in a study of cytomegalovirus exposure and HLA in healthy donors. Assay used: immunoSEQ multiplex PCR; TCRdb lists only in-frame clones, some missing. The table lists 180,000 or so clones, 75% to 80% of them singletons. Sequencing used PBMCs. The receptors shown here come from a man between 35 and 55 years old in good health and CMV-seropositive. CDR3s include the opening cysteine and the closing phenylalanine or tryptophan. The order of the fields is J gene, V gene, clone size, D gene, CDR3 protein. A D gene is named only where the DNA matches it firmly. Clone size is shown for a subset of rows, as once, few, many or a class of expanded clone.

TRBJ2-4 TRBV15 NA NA CATSREEVSSQYF
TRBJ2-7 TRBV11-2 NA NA CASSRDKYEQYF
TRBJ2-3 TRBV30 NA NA CAWMWGPSTDTQYF
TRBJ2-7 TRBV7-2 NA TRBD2 CASRLAGSYEQYF
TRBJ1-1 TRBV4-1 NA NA CASSQGSGWNTEAFF
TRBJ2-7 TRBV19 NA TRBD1 CASSIDQDRSSYEQYF
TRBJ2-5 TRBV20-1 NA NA CSARDRRAQYF
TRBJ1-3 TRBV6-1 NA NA CASSEDRENTIYF
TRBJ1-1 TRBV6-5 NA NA CASSGASTGNTEAFF
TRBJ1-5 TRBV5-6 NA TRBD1 CASSMGQGATQPQHF
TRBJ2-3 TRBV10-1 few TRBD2 CATGLAGGDTQYF
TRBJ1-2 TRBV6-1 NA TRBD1 CASSMGQGVGYTF
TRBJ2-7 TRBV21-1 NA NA CASSTRLAAYYEQYF
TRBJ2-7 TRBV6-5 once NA CASSYSGSGEQYF
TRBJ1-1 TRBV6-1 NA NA CASFTGGNTEAFF
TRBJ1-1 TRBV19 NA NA CASSPQGAQSGAFF
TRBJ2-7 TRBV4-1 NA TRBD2 CASSRNYPGLAGASYEQYF
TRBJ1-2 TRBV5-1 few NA CASSPGDTSYGYTF
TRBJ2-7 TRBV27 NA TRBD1 CASSLTGYEQYF
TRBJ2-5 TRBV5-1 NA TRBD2 CASSLEASGSSGTQYF
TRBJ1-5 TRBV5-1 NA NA CASSLDGQGNQPQHF
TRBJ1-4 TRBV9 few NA CASSAAGGRGEKLFF
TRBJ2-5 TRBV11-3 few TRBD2 CASSLSRTSLQETQYF
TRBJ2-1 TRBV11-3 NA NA CASSLVPGYLRNEQFF
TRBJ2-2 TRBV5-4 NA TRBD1 CASSTPTGGVTGELFF
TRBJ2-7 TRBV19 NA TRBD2 CASSYSGSRNEQYF
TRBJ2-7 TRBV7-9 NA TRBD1 CASSRQGMDEQYF
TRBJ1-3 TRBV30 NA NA CAWIQWNTIYF
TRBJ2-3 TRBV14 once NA CASSPRLLVTDTQYF
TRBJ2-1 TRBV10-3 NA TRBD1 CAISDPGQGANEQFF
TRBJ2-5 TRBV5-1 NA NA CASSSLGLAWETQYF
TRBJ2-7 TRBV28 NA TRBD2 CASRKTRGGDGSYEQYF